This TCR beta chain was observed in a study of blood T cell repertoires in COVID-19. Study at large: The United States, Italy and Spain provided the acute and convalescent COVID-19 samples. From T cells, B-cell-depleted T cells, or PBMCs came the material, which was cDNA or gDNA.

V gave up 5 bases and J gave up 2 bases; unmatched junction bases: 13. The germline V gene encodes CDR1 SGHTA and CDR2 FQGNSA. The CDR3 is made up of 18 amino acids. Study processing details: For nucleated cells, counts were estimated from reference gene primer amplification. The protocol was immunoSEQ multiplex PCR, while the TCRdb copy is restricted to in-frame clones and leaves out a portion. V and J calls plus clone size are reproduced from that table; the DNA served to infer D and trimming. This sample yields approximately 200,000 clones, of which almost 80% are seen a single time; about 18% belongs to the top ten.

Sequenced material: peripheral blood. The TCR originated in a man aged 60-69 years with active or convalescent COVID-19. The chain carries TRBV7-2 and TRBJ1-5; 9 bases map to TRBD1. CDR3 residues: CASSPSPYRGQGNQPQHF. The CDR3 DNA is TGTGCCAGCAGCCCTAGCCCATACAGGGGGCAAGGCAATCAGCCCCAGCATTTT.